This TCR beta chain was recovered during a study of T cell changes during pregnancy in multiple sclerosis. Clones were read by immunoSEQ multiplex PCR, and TCRdb kept only the in-frame ones, dropping some. Of approximately 65,000 clones listed, about 93% are singletons. Sequenced here: peripheral blood, sampled in the third trimester of pregnancy. The clonotype comes from a female donor in good health, enrolled as a control in a pregnancy study.

The chain's CDR3 is CASSLDQGPTYEQYF. DNA of the CDR3: TGTGCCAGCAGCCTCGACCAGGGGCCCACCTACGAGCAGTACTTC. The chain combines TRBV7-2 with TRBJ2-7; perhaps TRBD1 as D (6 bases). Germline V gene data show CDR1 as SGHTA and CDR2 as FQGNSA. V was cut by 5 bases and J by 2 bases, with 16 bases left in between. The CDR3 covers 15 residues.